This TCR beta chain was sequenced for a study of cytomegalovirus exposure and HLA in healthy donors. The CDR3 consists of 14 residues. Germline V gives CDR1 SGHRS, CDR2 YFSETQ. Unmatched junction bases numbered 3, after V lost 0 bases and J lost 6 bases. Vbeta (60) and Jbeta (13) primers were used in the PCR. TCRdb's table, derived via immunoSEQ multiplex PCR, lists solely in-frame clones and lacks some. Seen here are approximately 74,000 clones, about 79% observed once, and the top ten hold around 7%. Input material: PBMCs. The rearrangement links TRBV5-1 to TRBJ1-1, with 9 positions matching TRBD1. The receptor comes from a middle-aged woman in good health and CMV-seronegative. The CDR3: CASSLGQGGSEAFF. As DNA, the CDR3 is TGCGCCAGCAGCTTGGGACAGGGGGGATCTGAAGCTTTCTTT. Full variable domain (outside the CDR3, taken from reference TRBV5-1 and TRBJ1-1): KAGVTQTPRYLIKTRGQQVTLSCSPISGHRSVSWYQQTPGQGLQFLFEYFSETQRNKGNFPGRFSGRQFSNSRSEMNVSTLELGDSALYLCASSLGQGGSEAFFGQGTRLTVV.